These T cell receptor beta chains were read from a single sample in a study of PD-1 blockade in classical Hodgkin lymphoma. Data came from immunoSEQ multiplex PCR; TCRdb stores just in-frame clones and leaves some out. This sample has 20,000 to 25,000 clones; 60% to 85% occur once, and the top ten carry about 18%. The specimen was peripheral blood mononuclear cells (PBMCs), collected before the second cycle of nivolumab. The origin of the receptors is a human donor with classical Hodgkin lymphoma. CDR3s include the opening cysteine and the closing phenylalanine or tryptophan. D genes are given only for firm matches. The size of a clone is reported for some rows only, either as once, few or many, or as a class for expanded clones.

V: TRBV29-1
J: TRBJ1-2
size: .
length: 12
D: .
DNA: TGCAGCGTTGAAGGGCAGGTCTATGGCTACACCTTC
CDR3: CSVEGQVYGYTF

V: TRBV18
J: TRBJ2-3
size: .
length: 16
D: TRBD2
DNA: TGTGCCAGCTCAGAACTAGCGGGAGGTCTCACAGATACGCAGTATTTT
CDR3: CASSELAGGLTDTQYF

V: TRBV27
J: TRBJ2-7
size: .
length: 15
D: TRBD1
DNA: TGTGCCAGCAGTTCCACCGGGACAGGCTCCTACGAGCAGTACTTC
CDR3: CASSSTGTGSYEQYF

V: TRBV25-1
J: TRBJ2-5
size: .
length: 13
D: .
DNA: TGTGCCAGCAGTGAATATCACCAAGAGACCCAGTACTTC
CDR3: CASSEYHQETQYF

V: TRBV19
J: TRBJ2-5
size: .
length: 12
D: TRBD2
DNA: TGTGCCAGTAGGCGCGGGGGGGAGACCCAGTACTTC
CDR3: CASRRGGETQYF

V: TRBV6-5
J: TRBJ2-7
size: .
length: 14
D: .
DNA: TGTGCCAGCAGTTACGGGGGCGGCTCCTACGAGCAGTACTTC
CDR3: CASSYGGGSYEQYF

V: TRBV29-1
J: TRBJ2-1
size: .
length: 14
D: .
DNA: TGCAGCGTTGAAGCCAGGCCCCGCTACAATGAGCAGTTCTTC
CDR3: CSVEARPRYNEQFF

V: TRBV5-1
J: TRBJ2-5
size: .
length: 13
D: TRBD2
DNA: TGCGCCAGCAGCTCCGGGACTAGAGAGACCCAGTACTTC
CDR3: CASSSGTRETQYF

V: TRBV2
J: TRBJ1-1
size: .
length: 12
D: .
DNA: TGTGCCAGCAGTGACGTGAACACTGAAGCTTTCTTT
CDR3: CASSDVNTEAFF

V: TRBV9
J: TRBJ2-2
size: .
length: 15
D: .
DNA: TGTGCCAGCAGCGTAGGGAGAACAGGGACCGGGGAGCTGTTTTTT
CDR3: CASSVGRTGTGELFF

V: TRBV28
J: TRBJ2-3
size: .
length: 18
D: .
DNA: TGTGCCAGCAGTTTATTTGAGGCGGGACCTTTTAACACAGATACGCAGTATTTT
CDR3: CASSLFEAGPFNTDTQYF

V: TRBV28
J: TRBJ2-7
size: .
length: 13
D: .
DNA: TGTGCCAGCAGTTGGGGGGGCACCTACGAGCAGTACTTC
CDR3: CASSWGGTYEQYF

V: TRBV19
J: TRBJ2-1
size: .
length: 15
D: TRBD1
DNA: TGTGCCAGTAGGGACAGGCTCATTAATGGCAATGAGCAGTTCTTC
CDR3: CASRDRLINGNEQFF

V: TRBV7-2
J: TRBJ2-3
size: .
length: 14
D: TRBD2
DNA: TGTGCCAGCAGCTTAGGGGGGACTAGTGATACGCAGTATTTT
CDR3: CASSLGGTSDTQYF

V: TRBV7-3
J: TRBJ2-2
size: .
length: 13
D: .
DNA: TGTGCCAGCAGCTTGACAGGAACCGGGGAGCTGTTTTTT
CDR3: CASSLTGTGELFF

V: TRBV5-6
J: TRBJ1-5
size: .
length: 15
D: .
DNA: TGTGCCAGCAGCTCCGGCCCAGTTTTGAATCAGCCCCAGCATTTT
CDR3: CASSSGPVLNQPQHF

V: TRBV19
J: TRBJ2-2
size: few
length: 14
D: .
DNA: TGTGCCAGCAACCGGGACTCGATAAACGGGGAGCTGTTTTTT
CDR3: CASNRDSINGELFF

V: TRBV5-1
J: TRBJ2-7
size: .
length: 15
D: TRBD2
DNA: TGCGCCAGCAGCTTGACAGCGGGAGGTACGTACGAGCAGTACTTC
CDR3: CASSLTAGGTYEQYF

V: TRBV9
J: TRBJ2-5
size: .
length: 14
D: .
DNA: TGTGCCAGCAGCGTAGACGGACTCCAAGAGACCCAGTACTTC
CDR3: CASSVDGLQETQYF

V: TRBV18
J: TRBJ1-1
size: .
length: 13
D: .
DNA: TGTGCCAGCTCCCGGGTCCTGAACACTGAAGCTTTCTTT
CDR3: CASSRVLNTEAFF

V: TRBV28
J: TRBJ1-3
size: .
length: 15
D: .
DNA: TGTGCCAGCAGCCCCGGGACCACCTCTGGAAACACCATATATTTT
CDR3: CASSPGTTSGNTIYF

V: TRBV6-5
J: TRBJ1-1
size: .
length: 12
D: .
DNA: TGTGCCAGCAGTCGCCAAGAATCTGAAGCTTTCTTT
CDR3: CASSRQESEAFF

V: TRBV6-5
J: TRBJ2-7
size: .
length: 15
D: TRBD2
DNA: TGTGCCAGCAGTTCCTTAGCGGGAGGGCCGCGGGAGCAGTACTTC
CDR3: CASSSLAGGPREQYF

V: TRBV25-1
J: TRBJ1-3
size: once
length: 15
D: .
DNA: TGTGCCAGCAGTGAGTTCGGGGTCTCTGGAAACACCATATATTTT
CDR3: CASSEFGVSGNTIYF

V: TRBV11-2
J: TRBJ2-3
size: .
length: 14
D: .
DNA: TGTGCCAGCAGTTCTGGGCCATTCACAGATACGCAGTATTTT
CDR3: CASSSGPFTDTQYF

V: TRBV7-2
J: TRBJ2-1
size: .
length: 16
D: TRBD2
DNA: TGTGCCAGCAGCTTAGTTCCTAGCGGCCCCTACAATGAGCAGTTCTTC
CDR3: CASSLVPSGPYNEQFF